The 32 T cell receptor beta chains below all came from one sample that was sequenced in a study of PD-1 blockade in classical Hodgkin lymphoma. Assay: immunoSEQ multiplex PCR; the TCRdb copy retains only in-frame clones and omits some. Of more than 90,000 clones listed, 81% were seen once; the top ten hold roughly 16%. There was relapse after autologous stem cell transplantation in every patient, and there was variation in brentuximab vedotin exposure. The starting material was peripheral blood mononuclear cells (PBMCs), obtained before the second cycle of nivolumab. The receptors come from a human donor with classical Hodgkin lymphoma.

By its share, this clone is large. As DNA, the CDR3 is TGTGCCAGCAGCCTACAGGGGGCGCGTACTGAAGCTTTCTTT. Residues: CASSLQGARTEAFF. The V call is TRBV7-8, the J call TRBJ1-1; 9 bases align to TRBD1. This CDR3 spans 14 amino acids. J was trimmed by 5 bases and V by 5 bases; bases with no gene match: 6. Germline-derived CDR1 and CDR2 are SGHVS and FQNEAQ.

The chain couples TRBV11-2 to TRBJ2-7, with 9 nucleotides matching TRBD1. The V segment lost 5 bases and the J segment 7 bases; nucleotides outside the gene matches: 12. The CDR3 is 15 amino acids. Germline values: CDR1 SGHAT, CDR2 FQNNGV. CDR3 amino acids: CASSQSAGTGLEQYF. CDR3 DNA: TGTGCCAGCAGCCAATCGGCCGGGACAGGGTTAGAGCAGTACTTC.

The chain has TRBV10-3 and TRBJ2-7; D not certain. V lost 4 bases, J lost 6 bases, and 7 bases lay in between. The CDR3 contains 11 residues. The germline V gene has CDR1 ENHRY and CDR2 SYGVKD. CDR3 DNA: TGTGCCATCAGTGTGGGTAGCGAGCAGTACTTC. Translated: CAISVGSEQYF.

The gene calls are TRBV5-6 and TRBJ1-2, with 8 bases that match TRBD1. The germline V gene encodes CDR1 SGHDT and CDR2 YYEEEE. The CDR3 contains 16 residues. With 4 bases clipped from V and 4 bases from J, the junction kept 12 bases outside the gene matches. The CDR3 DNA reads as TGTGCCAGCAGCCCGGAACTGGGACAGGAAACCTATGGCTACACCTTC. As protein: CASSPELGQETYGYTF.

The chain joins TRBV5-4 to TRBJ2-1; 10 bases map to TRBD2. The CDR3 consists of 17 residues. J gave up 10 bases and V 4 bases, and 17 bases lay outside the gene matches. The germline V gene has CDR1 SGHNT and CDR2 YYREEE (reference sequence). DNA of the CDR3: TGTGCCAGCAGCCCTCACGCAGCGGGAGGGGATAGGTTGGAGCAGTTCTTC. This codes for CASSPHAAGGDRLEQFF.

V usage is TRBV10-3 and J usage is TRBJ1-4; D might be TRBD1 (6 bases). CDR1 and CDR2 (germline): ENHRY, SYGVKD. The V end lost 4 bases, the J end lost 0 bases, and 9 bases lay between the germline ends. The CDR3 is 15 residues long. The CDR3 loop is CAISGGPATNEKLFF. The CDR3, as DNA: TGTGCCATCAGTGGGGGGCCAGCAACTAATGAAAAACTGTTTTTT.

CDR3 in amino acids: CASTVTDTQYF. The DNA of the CDR3 is TGTGCCAGCACTGTCACAGATACGCAGTATTTT. The chain links TRBV2 to TRBJ2-3, with no clear D. The CDR3 is made up of 11 amino acids. Trimming stripped 7 bases from V and 2 bases from J, with 4 bases between. Germline V CDR1 and CDR2: SNHLY, FYNNEI.

This rearrangement joins TRBV10-3 to TRBJ2-7; D is unresolved. The V end was cut by 8 bases, the J end by 6 bases, with 17 bases between. CDR1 and CDR2 (germline): ENHRY, SYGVKD. The CDR3 consists of 13 residues. CDR3 amino acids: CAISRTDQSEQYF. The DNA for the CDR3 is TGTGCCATCTCCCGGACGGATCAGTCCGAGCAGTACTTC.

CDR3 loop: CASKLGQNYGYTF. Here the CDR3 DNA reads TGTGCCAGCAAACTGGGACAGAACTATGGCTACACCTTC. The rearrangement joins TRBV6-6 to TRBJ1-2, with TRBD1 matching 7 bases. Germline CDR1 MNHNY, CDR2 SVGAGI (reference sequence). This CDR3 has 13 residues. V was clipped by 7 bases and J by 2 bases; unmatched bases: 4.

The chain uses TRBV6-6 and TRBJ2-3; 7 nucleotides match TRBD2. Trimming removed 2 bases from V and 7 bases from J; junction bases left unmatched: 6. Germline V CDR1 and CDR2: MNHNY, SVGAGI (reference sequence). This CDR3 region has 14 residues. In nucleotides, the CDR3 is TGTGCCAGCAGTTACGGGGGGGGAGTGAATACGCAGTATTTT. The encoded protein is CASSYGGGVNTQYF.

The rearrangement uses TRBV5-1 and TRBJ2-5; the D is unclear. This CDR3 is 16 amino acids long. Between the trimmed V and J ends, which lost 0 bases and 3 bases, there was a span of 15 bases. CDR1 is SGHRS and CDR2 is YFSETQ in the germline V gene. DNA for the CDR3: TGCGCCAGCAGCTTGGATGGTTCCTCAAAGGAAGAGACCCAGTACTTC. It specifies CASSLDGSSKEETQYF.

The chain employs TRBV7-6 and TRBJ2-2; D gene unclear. The CDR3 extends over 14 amino acids. The germline gives CDR1 SGHVS, CDR2 FNYEAQ. The ends were cut back, 1 base at V and 0 bases at J, with 3 bases in the middle. The chain's CDR3 is CASSLGANTGELFF. The CDR3 DNA sequence: TGTGCCAGCAGCTTAGGAGCGAACACCGGGGAGCTGTTTTTT. Looking up the rest from reference TRBV7-6 and TRBJ2-2 gives the full variable domain: GAGVSQSPRYKVTKRGQDVALRCDPISGHVSLYWYRQALGQGPEFLTYFNYEAQQDKSGLPNDRFSAERPEGSISTLTIQRTEQRDSAMYRCASSLGANTGELFFGEGSRLTVL.

V usage is TRBV19 and J usage is TRBJ2-1; no clear D gene. Germline lookup yields CDR1 LNHDA and CDR2 SQIVND (reference sequence). The length of the CDR3 is 15 residues. Between the trimmed V and J ends, which lost 8 bases and 2 bases, there was a span of 16 bases. CDR3 nucleotides: TGTGCCAGTGGTAGCTATCTCTCCACCTACAATGAGCAGTTCTTC. Protein sequence: CASGSYLSTYNEQFF.

The chain combines TRBV9 with TRBJ2-3; D possibly corresponds to TRBD1 (5 bases). The CDR3 loop spans 15 amino acids. The ends were cut back, 5 bases at V and 1 base at J, with 14 bases in the middle. Looked up from germline, CDR1 is SGDLS and CDR2 is YYNGEE. The CDR3 loop is CASRTEGLRTDTQYF. Here the CDR3 DNA reads TGTGCCAGCAGGACAGAAGGGCTCCGCACAGATACGCAGTATTTT.

The table lists this clone with a count of one. The rearrangement joins TRBV6-5 to TRBJ2-3; D uncertain. This CDR3 comprises 15 residues. CDR1 MNHEY and CDR2 SVGAGI come from the germline V gene. Trimming pared 2 bases from V and 1 base from J, leaving 10 bases between. CDR3 in amino acids: CASSYGLGGTDTQYF. CDR3 DNA: TGTGCCAGCAGTTACGGTCTAGGAGGCACAGATACGCAGTATTTT.

This clone came up many times. The chain carries TRBV5-1 and TRBJ2-4; 8 nucleotides align to TRBD1. CDR3 length equals 15 residues. Germline CDR1 is SGHRS and CDR2 is YFSETQ. V dropped 0 bases and J dropped 7; count of bases not matched to a gene: 6. CDR3 loop: CASSLGDRGANIQYF. The CDR3 region has the DNA TGCGCCAGCAGCTTGGGAGACAGGGGAGCGAACATTCAGTACTTC.

This clone was detected only a few times. The chain carries TRBV5-4 and TRBJ1-5, with 7 bases fitting TRBD1. CDR3 size: 14 residues. J gave up 1 base and V 3 bases, and 1 base lay outside the gene matches. CDR1 is SGHNT, CDR2 YYREEE, per germline (reference sequence). DNA of the CDR3: TGTGCCAGCAGCTCACAGGGGAGCAATCAGCCCCAGCATTTT. Protein sequence: CASSSQGSNQPQHF.

This chain links TRBV15 with TRBJ1-4, with D hard to call. This CDR3 is built from 16 residues. Trimming took off 0 bases at V and 0 bases at J, with 8 bases between the two ends. Germline-derived CDR1 and CDR2 are LNHNV and YYDKDF (reference sequence). The CDR3 is CATSRDRATTNEKLFF. CDR3 nucleotide sequence: TGTGCCACCAGCAGAGATCGAGCAACAACTAATGAAAAACTGTTTTTT.

The chain is built from TRBV6-5 and TRBJ1-2; a possible D gene is TRBD1 (5 bases). The germline CDR1 and CDR2 sequences are MNHEY and SVGAGI. This CDR3 region has 15 residues. V lost 6 bases and J 2 bases, leaving 16 bases between the germline ends. CDR3 in DNA: TGTGCCAGCAGATCCCCCGGCGGGGGGAACTATGGCTACACCTTC. It encodes CASRSPGGGNYGYTF.

The V and J genes are TRBV4-3 and TRBJ1-5, with no clear D. This CDR3 comprises 14 residues. CDR1 and CDR2 from the germline V gene are LGHNA and YSLEER. V was shortened by 3 bases and J by 7 bases, with 13 bases between the two germline ends. DNA for the CDR3: TGCGCCAGCAGCCAGGGAAGGTCGGGGCAGCCCCAGCATTTT. Its protein is CASSQGRSGQPQHF.

The rearrangement joins TRBV6-5 to TRBJ1-2, with 9 bases aligning to TRBD1. The CDR3 length is 13 residues. V gave up 6 bases and J gave up 8 bases; unmatched junction bases: 7. Germline assignment: CDR1 MNHEY and CDR2 SVGAGI. CDR3 in DNA: TGTGCCAGCAGCGGACAGGGGAAGAGCGGCTACACCTTC. It is translated as CASSGQGKSGYTF.

V usage is TRBV28 and J usage is TRBJ2-3; 7 bases agree with TRBD1. Trimming took 8 bases from V and 0 from J; bases not matched to a gene: 14. Looked up from germline, CDR1 is MDHEN and CDR2 is SYDVKM. The CDR3 length is 17 residues. CDR3 residues: CASVPLEGAPSTDTQYF. In DNA form, the CDR3 reads TGTGCCAGCGTTCCCCTCGAGGGGGCCCCTAGCACAGATACGCAGTATTTT.

This sequence joins TRBV6-6 and TRBJ1-5, with a weak D call TRBD1 (5 bases). Germline loops: CDR1 MNHNY, CDR2 SVGAGI (reference sequence). The CDR3 runs 12 residues. The V and J ends lost 2 bases and 6 bases respectively, with 5 bases between them. DNA for the CDR3: TGTGCCAGCAGTTACGGGGGTCAGCCCCAGCATTTT. Encoded protein: CASSYGGQPQHF.

The sample holds a few counts of this clone. The gene calls are TRBV6-5 and TRBJ1-1, with D unresolved. V shed 7 bases and J shed 1 base, with 13 bases lying between them. Looked up from germline, CDR1 is MNHEY and CDR2 is SVGAGI. This CDR3 contains 14 residues. CDR3 sequence reads: CASKRGGENTEAFF. In DNA, the CDR3 is TGTGCCAGCAAAAGAGGAGGCGAGAACACTGAAGCTTTCTTT.

CDR3 sequence reads: CASQDRGLSPVTEAFF. The CDR3 DNA sequence: TGTGCCAGCCAGGACAGGGGGTTATCTCCGGTCACTGAAGCTTTCTTT. This sequence joins TRBV19 and TRBJ1-1; 10 bases map to TRBD1. CDR1 and CDR2 (germline): LNHDA, SQIVND (reference sequence). With V trimmed by 9 bases and J by 4 bases, 14 bases remained unmatched. This CDR3 comprises 16 residues.

V and J are TRBV6-1 and TRBJ1-1; 7 bases fit TRBD1. Germline assignment: CDR1 MNHNS and CDR2 SASEGT. CDR3 length: 14 amino acids. J lost 4 bases, V lost 3 bases, and 5 bases had no gene match. This CDR3 reads CASSEGTVLTEAFF. DNA for the CDR3: TGTGCCAGCAGTGAGGGGACAGTACTCACTGAAGCTTTCTTT.

The V call is TRBV5-4, the J call TRBJ2-7; D uncertain. This CDR3 contains 14 residues. Germline V gene data show CDR1 as SGHNT and CDR2 as YYREEE (reference sequence). V dropped 4 bases and J dropped 3 bases, with 14 bases sitting between them. The CDR3 sequence: CASSVLGRDYEQYF. In DNA, the CDR3 is TGTGCCAGCAGCGTGCTGGGCAGAGACTACGAGCAGTACTTC.

The rearrangement uses TRBV28 and TRBJ2-7; D might be TRBD1 or TRBD2, each matching 5 bases. V lost 8 bases, J lost 3 bases, and 26 bases lay in between. CDR1 is MDHEN and CDR2 is SYDVKM in the germline V gene. The CDR3 extends over 17 amino acids. For the CDR3, the DNA is TGTGCCAGCGGAATCGTCGGGGCTTTACCGTTAAGCTACGAGCAGTACTTC. It encodes CASGIVGALPLSYEQYF.

Remarks on this clone: This sample also contains other DNA sequences that code for the same CDR3. V usage is TRBV10-3 and J usage is TRBJ2-7; no clear D. Germline CDR1 reads ENHRY; CDR2 reads SYGVKD. V shed 4 bases and J shed 2 bases, with 3 bases lying between them. CDR3 length: 11 residues. The CDR3 DNA sequence: TGTGCCATCAGTGCAACCTACGAGCAGTACTTC. Translation: CAISATYEQYF.

CDR3: CASSLGLAGADTQYF. The CDR3, as DNA: TGTGCCAGCAGCTTGGGACTAGCGGGAGCAGATACGCAGTATTTT. This sequence joins TRBV5-6 and TRBJ2-3; 12 bases fit TRBD2. J lost 4 bases, V lost 0 bases, and 0 bases had no gene match. The CDR3 spans 15 residues. Germline V CDR1 and CDR2: SGHDT, YYEEEE.

This clone has a single count. The chain is built from TRBV28 and TRBJ2-1; 9 bases align to TRBD2. The CDR3 spans 16 residues. V gave up 5 bases and J gave up 3 bases; unmatched junction bases: 8. Germline CDR1 MDHEN, CDR2 SYDVKM. The CDR3 sequence: CASSPLAGIGYNEQFF. For the CDR3, the DNA is TGTGCCAGCAGTCCGCTAGCGGGAATAGGCTACAATGAGCAGTTCTTC.

This chain links TRBV13 with TRBJ1-2; the D gene is possibly TRBD1 (6 bases). CDR3 length: 13 amino acids. Deletions cut 6 bases from V and 6 bases from J, with 14 bases between. Germline V gives CDR1 PRHDT, CDR2 FYEKMQ (reference sequence). CDR3 sequence: CASRAGGADGYTF. The CDR3 nucleotides are TGTGCCAGCAGGGCGGGGGGCGCTGATGGCTACACCTTC.